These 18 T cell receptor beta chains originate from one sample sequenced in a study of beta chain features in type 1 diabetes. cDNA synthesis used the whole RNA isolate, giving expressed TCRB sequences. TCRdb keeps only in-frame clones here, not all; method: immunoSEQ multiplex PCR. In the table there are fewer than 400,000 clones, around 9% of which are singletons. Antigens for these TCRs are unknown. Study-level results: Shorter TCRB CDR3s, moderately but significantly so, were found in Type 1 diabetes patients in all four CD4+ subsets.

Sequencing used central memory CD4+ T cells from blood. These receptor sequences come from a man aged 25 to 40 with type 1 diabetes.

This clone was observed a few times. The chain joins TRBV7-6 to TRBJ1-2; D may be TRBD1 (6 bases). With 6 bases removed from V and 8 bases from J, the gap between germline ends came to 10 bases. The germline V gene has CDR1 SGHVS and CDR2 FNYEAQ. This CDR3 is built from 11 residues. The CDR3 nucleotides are TGTGCCAGCAGACGGACAGAGGGCTACACCTTC. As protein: CASRRTEGYTF.

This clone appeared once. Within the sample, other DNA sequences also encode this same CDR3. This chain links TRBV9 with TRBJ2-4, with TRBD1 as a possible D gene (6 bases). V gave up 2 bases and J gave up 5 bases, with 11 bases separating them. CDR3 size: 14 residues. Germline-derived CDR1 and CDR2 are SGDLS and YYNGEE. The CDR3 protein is CASSVRDNENIQYF. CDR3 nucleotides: TGTGCCAGCAGCGTCCGGGACAACGAAAACATTCAGTACTTC. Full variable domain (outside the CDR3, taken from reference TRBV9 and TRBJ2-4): DSGVTQTPKHLITATGQRVTLRCSPRSGDLSVYWYQQSLDQGLQFLIQYYNGEERAKGNILERFSAQQFPDLHSELNLSSLELGDSALYFCASSVRDNENIQYFGAGTRLSVL.

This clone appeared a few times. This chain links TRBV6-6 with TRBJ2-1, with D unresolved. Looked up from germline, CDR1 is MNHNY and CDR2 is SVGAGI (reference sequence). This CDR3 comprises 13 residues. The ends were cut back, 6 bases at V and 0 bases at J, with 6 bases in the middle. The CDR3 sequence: CASRDGSYNEQFF. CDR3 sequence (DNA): TGTGCCAGCAGGGACGGCTCCTACAATGAGCAGTTCTTC.

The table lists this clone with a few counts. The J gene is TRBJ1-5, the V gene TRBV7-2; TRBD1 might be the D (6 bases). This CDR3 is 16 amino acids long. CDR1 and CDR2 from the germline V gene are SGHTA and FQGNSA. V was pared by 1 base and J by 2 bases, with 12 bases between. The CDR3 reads CASSLVTGGGNQPQHF. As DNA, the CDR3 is TGTGCCAGCAGCTTAGTGACAGGAGGGGGCAATCAGCCCCAGCATTTT.

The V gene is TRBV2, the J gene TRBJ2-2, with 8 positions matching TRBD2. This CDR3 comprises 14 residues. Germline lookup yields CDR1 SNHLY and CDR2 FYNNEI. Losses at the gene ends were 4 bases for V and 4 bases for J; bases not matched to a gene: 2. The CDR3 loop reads CASSGTSGTGELFF. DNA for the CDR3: TGTGCCAGCAGTGGCACTAGCGGCACCGGGGAGCTGTTTTTT.

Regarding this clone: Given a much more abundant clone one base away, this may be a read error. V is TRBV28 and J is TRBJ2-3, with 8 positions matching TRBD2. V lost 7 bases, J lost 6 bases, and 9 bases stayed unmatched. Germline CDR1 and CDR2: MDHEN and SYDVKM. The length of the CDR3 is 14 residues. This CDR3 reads CASTRGGVSDTQYF. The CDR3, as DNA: TGTGCCAGCACCCGGGGGGGGGTCTCTGATACGCAGTATTTT. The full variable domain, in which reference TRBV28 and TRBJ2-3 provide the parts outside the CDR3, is DVKVTQSSRYLVKRTGEKVFLECVQDMDHENMFWYRQDPGLGLRLIYFSYDVKMKEKGDIPEGYSVSREKKERFSLILESASTNQTSMYLCASTRGGVSDTQYFGPGTRLTVL.

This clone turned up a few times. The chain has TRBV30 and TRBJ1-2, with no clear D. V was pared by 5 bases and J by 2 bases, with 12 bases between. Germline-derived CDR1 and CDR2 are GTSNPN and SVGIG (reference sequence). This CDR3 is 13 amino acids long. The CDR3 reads CAWQPQTNYGYTF. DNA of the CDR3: TGTGCCTGGCAACCACAGACAAACTATGGCTACACCTTC.

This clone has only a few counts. DNA of the CDR3: TGTGCCAGCAGCTTAGGGGACCCGAGCCTCTACAATGAGCAGTTCTTC. Translated, it gives CASSLGDPSLYNEQFF. The V and J genes are TRBV7-2 and TRBJ2-1; D is tentatively TRBD1 or TRBD2 (5 bases each). Trimming removed 1 base at V and 3 bases at J, with 13 bases between. CDR3 length equals 16 residues. The V gene's germline CDR1 is SGHTA and CDR2 FQGNSA.

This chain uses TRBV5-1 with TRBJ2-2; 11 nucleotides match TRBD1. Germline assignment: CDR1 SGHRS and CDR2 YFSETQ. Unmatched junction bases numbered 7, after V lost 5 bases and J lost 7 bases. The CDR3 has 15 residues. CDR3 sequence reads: CASRPGQGAYGELFF. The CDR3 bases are TGCGCCAGCAGACCTGGACAGGGGGCATACGGGGAGCTGTTTTTT.

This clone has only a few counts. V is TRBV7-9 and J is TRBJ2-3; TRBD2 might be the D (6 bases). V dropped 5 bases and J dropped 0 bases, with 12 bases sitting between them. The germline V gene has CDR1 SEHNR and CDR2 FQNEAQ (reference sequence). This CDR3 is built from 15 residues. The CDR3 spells CASSPFRGSTDTQYF. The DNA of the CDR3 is TGTGCCAGCAGCCCGTTCCGGGGGAGCACAGATACGCAGTATTTT.

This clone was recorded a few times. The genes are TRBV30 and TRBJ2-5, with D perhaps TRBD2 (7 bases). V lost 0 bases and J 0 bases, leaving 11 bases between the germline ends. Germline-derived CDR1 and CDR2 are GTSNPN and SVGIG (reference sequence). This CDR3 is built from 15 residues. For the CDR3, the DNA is TGTGCCTGGAGTGTTGGGGGGGCCCACCAAGAGACCCAGTACTTC. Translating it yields CAWSVGGAHQETQYF.

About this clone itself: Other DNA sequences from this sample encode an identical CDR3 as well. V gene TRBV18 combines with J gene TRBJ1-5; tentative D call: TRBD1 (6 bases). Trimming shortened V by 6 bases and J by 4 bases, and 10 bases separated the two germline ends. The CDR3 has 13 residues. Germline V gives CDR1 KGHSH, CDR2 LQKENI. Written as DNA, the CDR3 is TGTGCCAGCTCGCCAGACAGGAATCAGCCCCAGCATTTT. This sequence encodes CASSPDRNQPQHF. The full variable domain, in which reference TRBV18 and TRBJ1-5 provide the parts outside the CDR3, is NAGVMQNPRHLVRRRGQEARLRCSPMKGHSHVYWYRQLPEEGLKFMVYLQKENIIDESGMPKERFSAEFPKEGPSILRIQQVVRGDSAAYFCASSPDRNQPQHFGDGTRLSIL.

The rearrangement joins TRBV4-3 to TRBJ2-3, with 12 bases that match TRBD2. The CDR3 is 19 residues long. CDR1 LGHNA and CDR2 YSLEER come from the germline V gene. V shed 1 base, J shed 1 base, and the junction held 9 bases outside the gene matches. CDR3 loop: CASSQVVPSGGAGTDTQYF. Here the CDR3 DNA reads TGCGCCAGCAGCCAAGTGGTGCCTAGCGGGGGGGCAGGCACAGATACGCAGTATTTT.

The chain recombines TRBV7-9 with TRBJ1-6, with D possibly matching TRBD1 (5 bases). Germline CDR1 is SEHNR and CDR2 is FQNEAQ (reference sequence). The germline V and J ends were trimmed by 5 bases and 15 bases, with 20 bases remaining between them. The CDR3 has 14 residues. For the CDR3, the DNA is TGTGCCAGCAGCCAAGATACCCAAACGGGGGGCCTCCACTTT. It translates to CASSQDTQTGGLHF.

CDR3 amino acids: CASSLRAGELFF. The CDR3, as DNA: TGTGCCAGCAGCTTAAGAGCCGGGGAGCTGTTTTTT. The chain links TRBV7-9 to TRBJ2-2; the D is unclear. The CDR3 is 12 amino acids. Trimming left V 2 bases short and J 6 bases short, with 4 bases between. The V gene's germline CDR1 is SEHNR and CDR2 FQNEAQ (reference sequence).

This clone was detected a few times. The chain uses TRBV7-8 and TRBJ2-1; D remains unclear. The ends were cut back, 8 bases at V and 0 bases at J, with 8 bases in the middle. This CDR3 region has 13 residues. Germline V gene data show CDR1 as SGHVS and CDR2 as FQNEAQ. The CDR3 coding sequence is TGTGCCAGCCAGGCGAGCTCCTACAATGAGCAGTTCTTC. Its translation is CASQASSYNEQFF.

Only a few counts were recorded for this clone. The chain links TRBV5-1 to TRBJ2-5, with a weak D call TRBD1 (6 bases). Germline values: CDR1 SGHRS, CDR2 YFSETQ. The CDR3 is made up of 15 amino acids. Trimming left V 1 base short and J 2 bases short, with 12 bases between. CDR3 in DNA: TGCGCCAGCAGCTTGCTCCCGGGACAACAAGAGACCCAGTACTTC. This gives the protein CASSLLPGQQETQYF.

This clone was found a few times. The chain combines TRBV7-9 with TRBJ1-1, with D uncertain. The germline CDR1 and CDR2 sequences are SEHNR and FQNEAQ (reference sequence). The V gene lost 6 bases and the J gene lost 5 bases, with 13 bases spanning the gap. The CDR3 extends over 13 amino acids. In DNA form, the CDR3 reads TGTGCCAGCAGATACAGCCAGGCTACTGAAGCTTTCTTT. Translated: CASRYSQATEAFF.